This T cell receptor (beta chain) was documented in a study of Tregs in tolerant kidney transplant recipients. Study conclusions and caveats: Expanding Tregs on activated donor B cells appeared to best identify donor-specific TCRbeta clones.

The germline CDR1 and CDR2 sequences are KGHSH and LQKENI. CDR3 length: 15 amino acids. V lost 3 bases, J lost 4 bases, and 5 bases stayed unmatched. CD4+CD25+CD127- Tregs, CD4+CD25- non-Tregs, CD4 and CD8 cells were sorted. Sequenced by immunoSEQ multiplex PCR; TCRdb stores in-frame clones only, minus some. The repertoire holds roughly 250,000 clones, with around 81% as singletons. Remarks on this clone: Its target is not known.

V usage is TRBV18 and J usage is TRBJ2-7, with 11 bases matching TRBD1. Sequenced material: CD4+ T cells from blood. This TCR was sampled from a human donor in good health. The CDR3 reads CASSPRTGGGYEQYF. Written as DNA, the CDR3 is TGTGCCAGCTCACCGAGGACAGGGGGCGGTTACGAGCAGTACTTC.